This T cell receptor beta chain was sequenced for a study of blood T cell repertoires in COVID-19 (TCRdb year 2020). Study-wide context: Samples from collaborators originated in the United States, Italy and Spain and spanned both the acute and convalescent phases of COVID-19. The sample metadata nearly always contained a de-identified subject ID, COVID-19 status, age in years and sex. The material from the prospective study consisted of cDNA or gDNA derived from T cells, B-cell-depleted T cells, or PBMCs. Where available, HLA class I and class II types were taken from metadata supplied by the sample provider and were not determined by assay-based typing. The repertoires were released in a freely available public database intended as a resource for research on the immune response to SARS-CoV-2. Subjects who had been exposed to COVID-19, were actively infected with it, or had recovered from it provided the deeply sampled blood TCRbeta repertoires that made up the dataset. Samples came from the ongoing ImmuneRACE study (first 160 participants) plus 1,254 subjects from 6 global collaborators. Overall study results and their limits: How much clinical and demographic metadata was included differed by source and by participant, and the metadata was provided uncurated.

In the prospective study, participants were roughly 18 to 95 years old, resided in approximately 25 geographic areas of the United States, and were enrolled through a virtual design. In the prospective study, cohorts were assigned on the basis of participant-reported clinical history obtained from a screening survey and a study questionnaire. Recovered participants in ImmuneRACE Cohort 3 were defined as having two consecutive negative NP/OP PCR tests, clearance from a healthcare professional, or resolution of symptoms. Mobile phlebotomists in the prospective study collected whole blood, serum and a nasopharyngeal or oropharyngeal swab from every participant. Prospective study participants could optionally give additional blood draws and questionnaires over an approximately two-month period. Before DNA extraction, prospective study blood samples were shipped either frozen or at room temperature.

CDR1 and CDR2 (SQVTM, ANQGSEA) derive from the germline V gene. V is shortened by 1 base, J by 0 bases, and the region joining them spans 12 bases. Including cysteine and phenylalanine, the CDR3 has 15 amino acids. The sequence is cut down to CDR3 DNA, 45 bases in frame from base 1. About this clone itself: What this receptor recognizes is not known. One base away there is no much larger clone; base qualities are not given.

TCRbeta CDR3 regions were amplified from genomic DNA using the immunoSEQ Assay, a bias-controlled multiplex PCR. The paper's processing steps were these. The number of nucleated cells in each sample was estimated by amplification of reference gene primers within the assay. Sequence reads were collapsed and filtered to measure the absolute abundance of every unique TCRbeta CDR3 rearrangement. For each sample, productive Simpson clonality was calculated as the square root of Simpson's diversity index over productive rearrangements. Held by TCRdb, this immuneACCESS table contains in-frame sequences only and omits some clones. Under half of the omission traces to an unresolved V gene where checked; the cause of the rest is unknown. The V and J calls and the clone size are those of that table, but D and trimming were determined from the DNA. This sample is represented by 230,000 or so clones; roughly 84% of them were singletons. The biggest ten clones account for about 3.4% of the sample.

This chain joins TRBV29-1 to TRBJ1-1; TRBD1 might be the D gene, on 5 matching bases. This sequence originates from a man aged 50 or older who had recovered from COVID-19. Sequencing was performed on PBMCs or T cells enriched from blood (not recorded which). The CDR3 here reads CSVEAGGRVNTEAFF. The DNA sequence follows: TGCAGCGTTGAAGCCGGGGGAAGGGTGAACACTGAAGCTTTCTTT.